Below are 5 T cell receptor beta chains sequenced from a single sample in a study of blood T cell repertoires in COVID-19. Measured with immunoSEQ multiplex PCR; TCRdb has only the in-frame clones, and not every one. The sample has more than 45,000 clones; roughly nine tenths are singletons. Sequencing was carried out using peripheral blood. The receptors come from a human donor with active COVID-19. The donor label of this sample is uncertain.

The table lists this clone with a few counts. The chain is built from TRBV6-5 and TRBJ1-5; D might be TRBD1 (6 bases). The CDR3 is 15 amino acids. Germline V gene sequence: CDR1 MNHEY, CDR2 SVGAGI. Trimming shortened V by 5 bases and J by 7 bases, and 18 bases separated the two germline ends. CDR3 in DNA: TGTGCCAGCAGTCTCGTCCACAGGGATCACCAGCCCCAGCATTTT. Protein: CASSLVHRDHQPQHF.

The chain employs TRBV27 and TRBJ1-5; 7 bases are shared with TRBD1. Germline V lookup: CDR1 MNHEY, CDR2 SMNVEV (reference sequence). V shed 8 bases, J shed 0 bases, and the junction held 7 bases outside the gene matches. CDR3 length: 15 residues. CDR3 sequence reads: CASRIQGYSNQPQHF. DNA for the CDR3: TGTGCCAGCCGAATACAGGGGTATAGCAATCAGCCCCAGCATTTT.

This chain connects TRBV19 to TRBJ2-7, with 7 bases matching TRBD1. This CDR3 spans 14 amino acids. The germline V gene has CDR1 LNHDA and CDR2 SQIVND (reference sequence). J lost 3 bases, V lost 9 bases, and 11 bases had no gene match. CDR3 residues: CARFGDSDHYEQYF. The CDR3, as DNA: TGTGCCAGATTCGGGGACAGCGATCACTACGAGCAGTACTTC.

This chain uses TRBV24-1 with TRBJ1-1, with D uncertain. Germline lookup yields CDR1 KGHDR and CDR2 SFDVKD. V was trimmed by 3 bases and J by 4 bases, leaving 8 bases between them. The CDR3 covers 13 residues. The CDR3 region is CATSDGGRTEAFF. The CDR3 DNA sequence: TGTGCCACCAGTGATGGAGGTCGCACTGAAGCTTTCTTT.

The chain has TRBV10-1 and TRBJ2-7; possibly TRBD2 for D (5 bases). The V gene's germline CDR1 is WNHNN and CDR2 SYGVQD (reference sequence). This CDR3 comprises 17 residues. Trimming left V 2 bases short and J 0 bases short, with 17 bases between. The CDR3 here is CASSEGPPCGFSYEQYF. CDR3 DNA sequence: TGCGCCAGCAGTGAGGGGCCCCCATGCGGGTTCTCCTACGAGCAGTACTTC.